This T cell receptor (beta chain) was retrieved from a study of T cell responses to AZD1222 COVID-19 vaccine. Whole-study results and caveats: CD4 TCRs linked to vaccination spanned spike, dominating at 160-218 and 743-854. Only five or six AZD1222 recipients tested seropositive at baseline. Donor demographics were predominantly white British with a female majority; clonal diversity may be underestimated. Targets within unmutated variant regions were reportedly found for nearly half of spike-specific TCRs.

As for this clone: Its antigen is undetermined.

Trimming pared 7 bases from V and 10 bases from J, leaving 14 bases between. The CDR3 sequence is 13 residues long. Germline-derived CDR1 and CDR2 are MNHEY and SVGAGI. Some clones are missing from TCRdb's copy, which holds only in-frame ones; the method was immunoSEQ multiplex PCR. The table includes approximately 100,000 clones, around 95% detected once. V and J are TRBV6-5 and TRBJ1-6; D gene ambiguous. Sequencing used peripheral blood, obtained on day 0 of AZD1222 vaccination. The source of this sequence is an adult in good health. The CDR3 loop is CASTPADESPLHF. CDR3 sequence (DNA): TGTGCCAGCACGCCCGCGGATGAATCACCCCTCCACTTT.